The 18 T cell receptor beta chains presented below share a single source sample, sequenced in a study of T-cell memory formation after mild COVID-19. TCRdb re-called the 5' RACE reads with MiXCR, one entry per CDR3 protein. The table includes about half a million distinct CDR3 sequences, 18% detected once. Sequenced sample: PBMCs or a T cell subset sorted from them (not recorded which). These receptors all stem from an adult woman who had mild COVID-19 (a few samples of this study predate the infection). Cell type and time point are not known.

This clonotype occurred a few times. J is TRBJ2-6 and V is TRBV2; D is unclear. The CDR3 is 17 residues long. Germline lookup yields CDR1 SNHLY and CDR2 FYNNEI. The ends were cut back, 2 bases at V and 0 bases at J, with 11 bases in the middle. The CDR3 reads CASSEIHLSSGANVLTF. The CDR3 DNA is TGTGCCAGCAGTGAAATTCACTTGAGCTCTGGGGCCAACGTCCTGACTTTC.

In this sample, this clonotype turned up a few times. The CDR3 here is CASSRTSGGSDTQYF. In DNA form, the CDR3 reads TGTGCCAGCAGCCGGACTAGCGGGGGGTCAGATACGCAGTATTTT. V and J are TRBV3-1 and TRBJ2-3, with 14 nucleotides matching TRBD2. J gave up 4 bases and V 4 bases, and 1 base lay outside the gene matches. Looked up from germline, CDR1 is LGHDT and CDR2 is YNNKEL (reference sequence). This CDR3 has 15 amino acids.

The chain employs TRBV6-5 and TRBJ2-1; D gene uncertain. CDR1 is MNHEY, CDR2 SVGAGI, per germline. This CDR3 comprises 14 residues. Trimming took 6 bases from V and 3 from J, leaving 12 bases between them. In DNA, the CDR3 is TGTGCCAGCAGCCAAATAGGGAACTACAATGAGCAGTTCTTC. This sequence encodes CASSQIGNYNEQFF.

The rearrangement uses TRBV5-1 and TRBJ2-5; maybe TRBD2 (5 bases). The germline CDR1 and CDR2 sequences are SGHRS and YFSETQ. The CDR3 is 14 amino acids. The V gene lost 1 base and the J gene lost 5 bases, with 12 bases spanning the gap. This CDR3 reads CASSLRGSDETQYF. The CDR3 region has the DNA TGCGCCAGCAGCTTGCGGGGTTCTGATGAGACCCAGTACTTC. The entire variable domain, with the rest obtained from reference TRBV5-1 and TRBJ2-5, is as follows: KAGVTQTPRYLIKTRGQQVTLSCSPISGHRSVSWYQQTPGQGLQFLFEYFSETQRNKGNFPGRFSGRQFSNSRSEMNVSTLELGDSALYLCASSLRGSDETQYFGPGTRLLVL.

The chain recombines TRBV30 with TRBJ2-7; no definite D call. This CDR3 contains 11 residues. Looked up from germline, CDR1 is GTSNPN and CDR2 is SVGIG (reference sequence). Deletions cut 7 bases from V and 5 bases from J, with 12 bases between. The chain's CDR3 is CASTRTHEQYF. Written as DNA, the CDR3 is TGTGCCTCGACCCGTACCCACGAGCAGTACTTC.

The V and J genes are TRBV28 and TRBJ1-1; D is undetermined. The germline gives CDR1 MDHEN, CDR2 SYDVKM. Trimming cost V 2 bases and J 5 bases, with 12 bases left between them. There are 14 residues in the CDR3. The chain's CDR3 is CASSLGSTGTEAFF. DNA of the CDR3: TGTGCCAGCAGTTTAGGCTCCACGGGAACTGAAGCTTTCTTT.

The chain employs TRBV27 and TRBJ2-7; D is undetermined. CDR1 and CDR2 from the germline V gene are MNHEY and SMNVEV (reference sequence). Trimming cost V 6 bases and J 5 bases, with 8 bases left between them. The CDR3 consists of 11 residues. The CDR3 spells CASRDWHEQYF. Written as DNA, the CDR3 is TGTGCCAGCAGAGATTGGCACGAGCAGTACTTC.

The table lists this clonotype with a few counts. The chain joins TRBV7-6 to TRBJ1-1; tentatively, D is TRBD1 (6 bases). This CDR3 comprises 14 residues. Per the germline V gene, CDR1 is SGHVS and CDR2 is FNYEAQ. V shed 1 base and J shed 5 bases, with 11 bases lying between them. The CDR3 DNA follows: TGTGCCAGCAGCTTAGTGGACAGTTGGACTGAAGCTTTCTTT. Translating gives CASSLVDSWTEAFF.

Only a few counts were recorded for this clonotype. This chain connects TRBV5-1 to TRBJ1-6; D remains ambiguous. Germline assignment: CDR1 SGHRS and CDR2 YFSETQ. This CDR3 has 14 residues. The V end lost 6 bases, the J end lost 14 bases, and 21 bases lay between the germline ends. The CDR3 bases are TGCGCCAGCAAAATCCTTCCGGCCTCAGGCTCCCTCCACTTT. It yields the protein CASKILPASGSLHF.

This clonotype was seen a handful of times. The V call is TRBV7-2, the J call TRBJ2-5; 10 bases match TRBD2. After removal of 5 bases from V and 2 bases from J, the junction contained 2 bases not matched to a gene. CDR1 is SGHTA, CDR2 FQGNSA, per germline. This CDR3 region has 14 residues. The CDR3 sequence: CASSPAGGQETQYF. The CDR3 nucleotides read TGTGCCAGCAGCCCAGCGGGGGGGCAAGAGACCCAGTACTTC. Full variable domain (outside the CDR3, taken from reference TRBV7-2 and TRBJ2-5): GAGVSQSPSNKVTEKGKDVELRCDPISGHTALYWYRQSLGQGLEFLIYFQGNSAPDKSGLPSDRFSAERTGGSVSTLTIQRTQQEDSAVYLCASSPAGGQETQYFGPGTRLLVL.

The gene calls are TRBV4-3 and TRBJ2-7; D unresolved. Trimming removed 1 base at V and 2 bases at J, with 12 bases between. The CDR3 has 15 amino acids. Germline V gene data show CDR1 as LGHNA and CDR2 as YSLEER. The CDR3 reads CASSQAGGEPYEQYF. For the CDR3, the DNA is TGCGCCAGCAGCCAAGCAGGCGGTGAACCCTACGAGCAGTACTTC.

V gene TRBV7-9 combines with J gene TRBJ2-3; no clear D gene. There are 15 residues in the CDR3. V was clipped by 4 bases and J by 2 bases, with 13 bases between them. The germline gives CDR1 SEHNR, CDR2 FQNEAQ (reference sequence). Written as DNA, the CDR3 is TGTGCCAGCAGCTCTATAAGGCAGAACACAGATACGCAGTATTTT. Residues: CASSSIRQNTDTQYF.

The chain carries TRBV25-1 and TRBJ2-7; the match to TRBD1 covers 8 bases. The CDR3 loop spans 14 amino acids. The germline V gene encodes CDR1 MGHDK and CDR2 SYGVNS. V lost 6 bases and J lost 4; bases outside the gene matches: 8. The CDR3: CASSPTGERYEQYF. The CDR3 DNA sequence: TGTGCCAGCAGCCCGACAGGGGAACGGTACGAGCAGTACTTC.

The rearrangement uses TRBV12-3 or TRBV12-4 and TRBJ2-3; TRBD1 is a possible D gene (7 bases). V shed 6 bases and J shed 5 bases, with 18 bases lying between them. The CDR3 totals 15 residues. Here the CDR3 reads CASSRTGTAGDTQYF. The CDR3 DNA sequence: TGTGCCAGCAGCCGCACCGGGACAGCGGGAGATACGCAGTATTTT.

This clonotype was observed at least ten times. This rearrangement joins TRBV18 to TRBJ2-1, with D possibly TRBD1 on 5 matching bases. The CDR3 has 14 residues. Germline V gives CDR1 KGHSH, CDR2 LQKENI. V lost 3 bases, J lost 6 bases, and 12 bases lay in between. Here the CDR3 DNA reads TGTGCCAGCTCACCTGTGCCAGGGTCCAATGAGCAGTTCTTC. The encoded protein is CASSPVPGSNEQFF.

The rearrangement links TRBV5-1 to TRBJ2-3; D gene uncertain. The CDR3 covers 15 residues. Germline V gene sequence: CDR1 SGHRS, CDR2 YFSETQ. V lost 6 bases and J 0 bases, leaving 14 bases between the germline ends. CDR3 protein: CASKVSVTSTDTQYF. For the CDR3, the DNA is TGCGCCAGCAAAGTTTCGGTAACTAGCACAGATACGCAGTATTTT.

This clonotype was picked up many times. The chain has TRBV6-2 or TRBV6-3 and TRBJ1-4, with D maybe TRBD1 (5 bases). The V end lost 7 bases, the J end lost 15 bases, and 21 bases lay between the germline ends. This CDR3 region has 13 residues. The germline gives CDR1 MNHEY, CDR2 SVGEGT. CDR3 region: CASTRDGGAKVFF. The CDR3 DNA reads TGTGCCAGCACCCGGGACGGTGGGGCCAAGGTGTTTTTT.

This clonotype was seen more than once but under ten times. The J gene is TRBJ2-7, the V gene TRBV12-5; D unclear. The V and J ends lost 2 bases and 0 bases respectively, with 5 bases between them. The CDR3 is 13 residues long. From germline, CDR1 is LGHNT and CDR2 FRNRAP. The CDR3 DNA is TGTGCTAGTGGTTTGTCTAGCTCCTACGAGCAGTACTTC. Residues: CASGLSSSYEQYF. Supplemented by reference TRBV12-5 and TRBJ2-7, the full variable domain reads DARVTQTPRHKVTEMGQEVTMRCQPILGHNTVFWYRQTMMQGLELLAYFRNRAPLDDSGMPKDRFSAEMPDATLATLKIQPSEPRDSAVYFCASGLSSSYEQYFGPGTRLTVT.